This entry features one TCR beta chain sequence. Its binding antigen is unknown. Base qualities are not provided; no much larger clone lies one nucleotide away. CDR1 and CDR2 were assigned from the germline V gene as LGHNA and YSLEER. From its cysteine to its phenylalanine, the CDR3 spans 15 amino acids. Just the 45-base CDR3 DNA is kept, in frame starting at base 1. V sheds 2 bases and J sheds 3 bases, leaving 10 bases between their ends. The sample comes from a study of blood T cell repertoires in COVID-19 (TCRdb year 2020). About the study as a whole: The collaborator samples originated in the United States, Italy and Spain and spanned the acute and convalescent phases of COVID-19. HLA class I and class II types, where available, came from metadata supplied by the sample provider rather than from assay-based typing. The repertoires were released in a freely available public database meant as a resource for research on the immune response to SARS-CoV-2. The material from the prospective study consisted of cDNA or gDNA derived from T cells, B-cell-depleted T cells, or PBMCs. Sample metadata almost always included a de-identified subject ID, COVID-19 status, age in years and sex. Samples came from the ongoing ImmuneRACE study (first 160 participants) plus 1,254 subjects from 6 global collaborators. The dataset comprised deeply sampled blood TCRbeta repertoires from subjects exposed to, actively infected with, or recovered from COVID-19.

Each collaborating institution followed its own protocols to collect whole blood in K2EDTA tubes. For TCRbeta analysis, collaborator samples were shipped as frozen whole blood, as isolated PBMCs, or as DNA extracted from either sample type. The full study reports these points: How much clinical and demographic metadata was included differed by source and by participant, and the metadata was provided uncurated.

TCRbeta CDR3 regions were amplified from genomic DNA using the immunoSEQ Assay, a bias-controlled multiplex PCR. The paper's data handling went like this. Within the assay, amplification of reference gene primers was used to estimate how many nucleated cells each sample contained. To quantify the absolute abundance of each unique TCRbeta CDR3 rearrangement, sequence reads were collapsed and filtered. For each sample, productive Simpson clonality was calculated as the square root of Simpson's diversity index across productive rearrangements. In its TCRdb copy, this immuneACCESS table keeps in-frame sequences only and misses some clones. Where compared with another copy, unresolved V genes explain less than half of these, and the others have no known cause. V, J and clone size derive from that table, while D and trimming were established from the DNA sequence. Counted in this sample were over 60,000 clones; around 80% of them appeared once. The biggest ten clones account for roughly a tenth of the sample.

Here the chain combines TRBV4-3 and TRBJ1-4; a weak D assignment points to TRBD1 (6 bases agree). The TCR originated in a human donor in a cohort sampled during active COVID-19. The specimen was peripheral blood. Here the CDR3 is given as CASSQKGGSNEKLFF. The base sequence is TGCGCCAGCAGCCAAAAAGGGGGTTCTAATGAAAAACTGTTTTTT.